The 14 T cell receptor beta chains in this list originate from one sample, sequenced in a study of Graves' ophthalmopathy and Graves' hyperthyroidism. As the template, RNA transcripts were used to amplify TCR beta CDR3 regions. The first-round RT-PCR employed HTBI primers together with the Qiagen OneStep RT-PCR kit. A multiplex PCR was then performed as the second round. TCRdb re-called the multiplex PCR reads with MiXCR, one entry per CDR3 protein. Of just over 400,000 distinct CDR3 sequences in the sample, 21% were seen once. What was sequenced was peripheral blood. The receptors originated from a woman aged 18 to 35 with stable Graves' hyperthyroidism.

Many counts were recorded for this clonotype. This chain uses TRBV28 with TRBJ2-5; D may be TRBD2 (5 bases). The ends were cut back, 4 bases at V and 9 bases at J, with 21 bases in the middle. The CDR3 is 15 residues long. CDR1 is MDHEN, CDR2 SYDVKM, per germline. As DNA, the CDR3 is TGTGCCAGCAGTTCCCGCCTGGCAGGAACCGGGGCCCAGTACTTC. It yields the protein CASSSRLAGTGAQYF. The complete variable domain, with remaining parts taken from reference TRBV28 and TRBJ2-5, reads DVKVTQSSRYLVKRTGEKVFLECVQDMDHENMFWYRQDPGLGLRLIYFSYDVKMKEKGDIPEGYSVSREKKERFSLILESASTNQTSMYLCASSSRLAGTGAQYFGPGTRLLVL.

V usage is TRBV24-1 and J usage is TRBJ2-2; D is tentatively TRBD1 or TRBD2 (5 bases each). This CDR3 comprises 16 residues. Trimming removed 4 bases from V and 3 bases from J, with 14 bases in between. CDR1 and CDR2 from the germline V gene are KGHDR and SFDVKD. CDR3 nucleotide sequence: TGTGCCACCAGTGACTCCGGGACGGGTCACACCGGGGAGCTGTTTTTT. Its protein product is CATSDSGTGHTGELFF.

This clonotype was seen a few times. The CDR3 DNA follows: TGTGCCAGCAGATCCCGGGGTGGGACTGAAGCTTTCTTT. Translated, it gives CASRSRGGTEAFF. This sequence joins TRBV12-3 or TRBV12-4 and TRBJ1-1, with D unclear. This CDR3 is 13 amino acids long. V shed 6 bases and J shed 5 bases, with 13 bases lying between them.

This chain uses TRBV27 with TRBJ2-5; D gene uncertain. The length of the CDR3 is 14 residues. Germline CDR1 MNHEY, CDR2 SMNVEV (reference sequence). The V and J ends lost 5 bases and 5 bases respectively, with 15 bases between them. The CDR3 is CASSGDVLGETQYF. DNA of the CDR3: TGTGCCAGCAGTGGAGACGTTTTGGGGGAGACCCAGTACTTC.

This clonotype came up a few times. V and J are TRBV9 and TRBJ1-2; D might be TRBD1 (5 bases). CDR3 length: 16 amino acids. The germline V gene has CDR1 SGDLS and CDR2 YYNGEE. Trimming cost V 0 bases and J 5 bases, with 17 bases left between them. CDR3 sequence (DNA): TGTGCCAGCAGCGTAGCTTTGGCGGGGGAAGGTTATGGCTACACCTTC. Its translation is CASSVALAGEGYGYTF.

Of note for this clonotype: This may stem from a read error, because a much larger clone lies one nucleotide away. This chain connects TRBV6-5 to TRBJ1-1, with a possible D match to TRBD1 (5 bases). From germline, CDR1 is MNHEY and CDR2 SVGAGI. This CDR3 contains 14 residues. CDR3 coding DNA: TGTGCCAGCAGTTACAAGGGGCAGGTCACTGAAGCTTGCTTT. Protein product: CASSYKGQVTEACF.

For this clonotype: This could be a read error, since a much larger clone is one nucleotide away. The V and J genes are TRBV6-4 and TRBJ1-1; D might be TRBD1 (5 bases). The V gene's germline CDR1 is MRHNA and CDR2 SNTAGT. The CDR3 is 14 amino acids. The CDR3 is CARRAENMNTEAFF. The CDR3 DNA reads as TGTGCCCGCAGGGCAGAAAATATGAACACTGAAGCTTTCTTT.

Ten or more counts support this clonotype. CDR3 amino acids: CASSSTSQETQYF. As DNA, the CDR3 is TGTGCCAGCAGCTCGACTAGTCAAGAGACCCAGTACTTC. The chain couples TRBV6-2 or TRBV6-3 to TRBJ2-5; D might be TRBD2 (6 bases). The CDR3 extends over 13 amino acids. V was shortened by 6 bases and J by 2 bases, with 10 bases between the two germline ends. CDR1 MNHEY and CDR2 SVGEGT come from the germline V gene.

This chain uses TRBV12-3 or TRBV12-4 with TRBJ1-3; 8 positions agree with TRBD1. With V trimmed by 5 bases and J by 3 bases, 3 bases remained unmatched. The CDR3 totals 14 residues. The CDR3 nucleotides read TGTGCCAGCAGTCACACAGGGGGTGGAAACACCATATATTTT. Its protein is CASSHTGGGNTIYF.

This clonotype appeared many times. CDR3 loop: CASSTSTSGSRTGELFF. For the CDR3, the DNA is TGTGCCAGCAGCACTAGCACTAGCGGTTCGAGAACCGGGGAGCTGTTTTTT. V usage is TRBV13 and J usage is TRBJ2-2; 8 bases fit TRBD2. The J segment lost 5 bases and the V segment lost 5 bases, leaving 13 bases of the junction unmatched. CDR1 is PRHDT, CDR2 FYEKMQ, per germline (reference sequence). The CDR3 has 17 residues.

The genes are TRBV11-2 and TRBJ2-7; TRBD2 agrees at 12 bases. The germline CDR1 and CDR2 sequences are SGHAT and FQNNGV. The CDR3 extends over 16 amino acids. Germline trimming cut 3 bases from V and 6 bases from J; bases unmatched to any gene: 9. The CDR3 DNA reads as TGTGCCAGCAGCTTCCCTCTAGCGGGAGGGCGAATCGAGCAGTACTTC. Its protein product is CASSFPLAGGRIEQYF.

This clonotype came up many times. The genes are TRBV2 and TRBJ2-2; TRBD2 aligns across 9 bases. With 6 bases clipped from V and 8 bases from J, the junction kept 10 bases outside the gene matches. CDR1 is SNHLY and CDR2 is FYNNEI in the germline V gene. This CDR3 comprises 15 residues. The CDR3 region has the DNA TGTGCCAGCAGAAGGGCGGGAGGGCCGGCGGGGGAGCTGTTTTTT. Translating gives CASRRAGGPAGELFF.

The genes are TRBV6-1 and TRBJ2-5; 11 nucleotides line up with TRBD2. With V trimmed by 4 bases and J by 3 bases, 7 bases remained unmatched. This CDR3 is built from 16 residues. The V gene's germline CDR1 is MNHNS and CDR2 SASEGT. The CDR3 DNA follows: TGTGCCAGCAGTGGGATACCGGGACTAGCGGAAGAGACCCAGTACTTC. It translates to CASSGIPGLAEETQYF.

This clonotype was detected many times. The J gene is TRBJ1-5, the V gene TRBV5-1; 7 bases agree with TRBD1. Unmatched junction bases numbered 6, after V lost 0 bases and J lost 6 bases. The CDR3 length is 15 residues. From germline, CDR1 is SGHRS and CDR2 YFSETQ. The CDR3 region is CASSLGTGRGQPQHF. For the CDR3, the DNA is TGCGCCAGCAGCTTGGGGACAGGCAGAGGTCAGCCCCAGCATTTT.